This TCR beta chain was captured in a study of beta chain features in type 1 diabetes. The wider study: Healthy donors, compared against patients, showed similar age, gender and cell yields.

All of the isolated RNA was reverse transcribed, so expressed TCRB transcripts were sequenced. Sequenced by immunoSEQ multiplex PCR; TCRdb stores in-frame clones only, minus some. The table includes about 110,000 clones, about two fifths detected once. This TCR came from a woman aged 18-29 years in good health. The sample taken for sequencing was stem cell memory CD4+ T cells from blood.

CDR3 in DNA: TGTGCCACCACGACGGGACTAGCGGGCGTGGCGCTTTCCGAGCAGTACTTC. Amino acid sequence: CATTTGLAGVALSEQYF. The V gene is TRBV10-3, the J gene TRBJ2-7; 12 bases align to TRBD2. V dropped 10 bases and J dropped 6; count of bases not matched to a gene: 19. Germline lookup yields CDR1 ENHRY and CDR2 SYGVKD. The CDR3 spans 17 residues.